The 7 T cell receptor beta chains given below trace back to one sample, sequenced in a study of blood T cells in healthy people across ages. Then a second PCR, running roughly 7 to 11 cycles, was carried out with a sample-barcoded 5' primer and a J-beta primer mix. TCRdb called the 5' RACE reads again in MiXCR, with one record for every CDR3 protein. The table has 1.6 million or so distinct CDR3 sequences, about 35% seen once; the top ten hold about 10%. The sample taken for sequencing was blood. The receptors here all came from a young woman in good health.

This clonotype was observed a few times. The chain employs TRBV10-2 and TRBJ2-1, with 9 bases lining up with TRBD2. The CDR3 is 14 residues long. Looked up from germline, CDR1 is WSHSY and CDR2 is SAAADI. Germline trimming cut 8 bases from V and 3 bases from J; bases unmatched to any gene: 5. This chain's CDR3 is CASGEREDYNEQFF. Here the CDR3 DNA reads TGCGCCAGCGGAGAGCGGGAGGACTACAATGAGCAGTTCTTC.

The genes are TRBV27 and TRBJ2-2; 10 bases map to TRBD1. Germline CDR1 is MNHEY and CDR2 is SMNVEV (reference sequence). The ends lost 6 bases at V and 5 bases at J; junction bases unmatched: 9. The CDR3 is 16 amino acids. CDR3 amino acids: CASSDYRDRGTGELFF. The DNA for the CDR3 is TGTGCCAGCAGCGACTACCGGGACAGGGGAACCGGGGAGCTGTTTTTT.

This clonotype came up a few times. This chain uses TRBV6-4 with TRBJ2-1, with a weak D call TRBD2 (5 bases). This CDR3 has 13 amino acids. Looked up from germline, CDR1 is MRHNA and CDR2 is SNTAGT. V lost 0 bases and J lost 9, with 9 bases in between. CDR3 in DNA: TGTGCCAGCAGTGACTCGAGGGAAACTGAGCAGTTCTTC. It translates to CASSDSRETEQFF.

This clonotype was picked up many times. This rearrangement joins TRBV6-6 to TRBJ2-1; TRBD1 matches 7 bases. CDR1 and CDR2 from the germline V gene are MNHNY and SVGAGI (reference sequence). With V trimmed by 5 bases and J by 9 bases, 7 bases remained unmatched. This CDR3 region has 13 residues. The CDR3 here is CASSPDRAVEQFF. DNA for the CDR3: TGTGCCAGCAGTCCAGACAGGGCAGTTGAGCAGTTCTTC.

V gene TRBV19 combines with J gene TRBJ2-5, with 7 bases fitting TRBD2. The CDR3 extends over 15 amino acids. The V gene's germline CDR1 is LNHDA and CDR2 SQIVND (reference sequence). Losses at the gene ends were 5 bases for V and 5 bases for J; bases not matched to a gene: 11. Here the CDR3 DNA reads TGTGCCAGTAGTCCGAAACCTAGCGGTCTCGAGACCCAGTACTTC. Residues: CASSPKPSGLETQYF.

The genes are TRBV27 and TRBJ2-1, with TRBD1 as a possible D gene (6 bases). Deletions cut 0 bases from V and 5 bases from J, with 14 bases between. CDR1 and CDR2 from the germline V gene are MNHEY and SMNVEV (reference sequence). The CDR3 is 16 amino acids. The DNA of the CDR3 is TGTGCCAGCAGTTTATCCCCCAGGGGCTCGGACAATGAGCAGTTCTTC. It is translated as CASSLSPRGSDNEQFF.

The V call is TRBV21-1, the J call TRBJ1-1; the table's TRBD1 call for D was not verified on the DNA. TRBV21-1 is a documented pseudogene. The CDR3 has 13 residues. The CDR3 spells CASPRGHRTEAFF. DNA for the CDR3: TGTGCCAGCCCACGGGGGCATCGAACTGAAGCTTTCTTT.